This TCR beta chain was found in a study of response to subunit inactivated influenza vaccine. This clonotype has only a few counts. Antigen specificity is unknown. Study results and limitations: Authors suggested each seasonal flu vaccination may recruit only limited numbers of new T cells.

This CDR3 contains 15 residues. Trimming removed 1 base from V and 10 bases from J, with 14 bases in between. TCRdb passed the RT-PCR reads through MiXCR, listing each CDR3 protein once. The sample includes about 480,000 distinct CDR3 sequences, over 10% of them seen just once. This sample comprised PBMCs from blood, obtained 35 to 45 days after vaccination. V usage is TRBV12-3 or TRBV12-4 and J usage is TRBJ1-6, with a tentative D call TRBD1 (6 bases). The clonotype comes from a man in his fifties who received an inactivated influenza vaccine. The CDR3 reads CASSLDGGPGSPLHF. The CDR3 DNA is TGTGCCAGCAGTTTAGATGGGGGGCCGGGATCACCCCTCCACTTT.